This T cell receptor (beta chain) was obtained from a study of blood T cell repertoires in COVID-19. About the research overall: Sites across the United States, Italy and Spain contributed samples from acute and convalescent COVID-19.

Repertoires were generated with immunoSEQ multiplex PCR, while TCRdb's copy carries only in-frame clones and drops some. The table includes 100,000 to 150,000 clones, around 82% detected once. CDR3 length: 13 residues. CDR1 is MGHRA and CDR2 is YSYEKL in the germline V gene. This sequence was found in a man under 40 with COVID-19, enrolled during active disease. The gene calls are TRBV4-1 and TRBJ2-1; 8 positions match TRBD2. The sequenced sample was peripheral blood. Here the CDR3 DNA reads TGCGCTTCCCAGGGACTAGGGTCCAATGAGCAGTTCTTC. It encodes CASQGLGSNEQFF.